The 5 T cell receptor beta chains presented below share a single source sample, sequenced in a study of neoadjuvant anti-PD-1 for oral cavity cancer. TCRdb keeps only in-frame clones here, not all; method: immunoSEQ multiplex PCR. Of over 14,000 clones in the sample, 73% are singletons; the top ten hold approximately 3%. Sequencing was performed on PBMCs, taken before nivolumab (anti-PD-1) treatment. The receptor source for this set is a person aged 35-80 years with oral cavity squamous cell carcinoma.

The chain couples TRBV6-1 to TRBJ2-3; D ambiguous. Germline assignment: CDR1 MNHNS and CDR2 SASEGT. Trimming left V 3 bases short and J 4 bases short, with 14 bases between. The CDR3 covers 15 residues. The DNA for the CDR3 is TGTGCCAGCAGTGAGGCAGCCATTGTACCAGATACGCAGTATTTT. This translates into CASSEAAIVPDTQYF.

This chain's CDR3 is CASSAQANQPQHF. The CDR3 coding sequence is TGTGCCAGTAGTGCACAGGCGAATCAGCCCCAGCATTTT. V usage is TRBV19 and J usage is TRBJ1-5, with a weak D call TRBD1 (5 bases). This CDR3 comprises 13 residues. The V and J ends lost 5 bases and 4 bases respectively, with 9 bases between them. Germline V lookup: CDR1 LNHDA, CDR2 SQIVND (reference sequence).

J is TRBJ2-5 and V is TRBV30, with a possible D match to TRBD1 (6 bases). This CDR3 has 12 residues. The germline gives CDR1 GTSNPN, CDR2 SVGIG (reference sequence). Trimming stripped 6 bases from V and 5 bases from J, with 13 bases between. The CDR3 region is CACHRVEETQYF. In DNA, the CDR3 is TGTGCCTGCCACAGGGTTGAGGAGACCCAGTACTTC.

This clone came up a few times. This sequence joins TRBV7-9 and TRBJ2-7, with D possibly being TRBD1 (6 bases). This CDR3 spans 14 amino acids. Germline assignment: CDR1 SEHNR and CDR2 FQNEAQ (reference sequence). The V gene lost 5 bases and the J gene lost 3 bases, with 14 bases spanning the gap. CDR3 loop: CASSPRGHHYEQYF. The CDR3 bases are TGTGCCAGCAGCCCCCGGGGACACCACTACGAGCAGTACTTC.

CDR3 coding DNA: TGCGCCAGCAGCCTCCGACTCCCCCCCACAGATACGCAGTATTTT. Translation: CASSLRLPPTDTQYF. The rearrangement links TRBV4-1 to TRBJ2-3; D gene uncertain. CDR1 is MGHRA, CDR2 YSYEKL, per germline. The CDR3 covers 15 residues. V was cut by 4 bases and J by 2 bases, with 13 bases left in between.